This T cell receptor beta chain was sequenced in a study of shared clonotypes between healthy human individuals. On the study more broadly: Each donor's CD4 naive and CD4 memory cells filled three plates apiece, CD8 naive two, and CD8 memory one.

Libraries were prepared by immunoSEQ multiplex PCR; TCRdb keeps only in-frame clonotypes and omits some of them. The table lists roughly 2.1 million clones, roughly 91% of them singletons, with approximately 1.7% in the top ten. This clone was detected only once. Cells designated naive CD8 were CD45RO-negative and were positively selected for CCR7, with terminally differentiated effector memory CD45RA+ cells excluded. The CDR3 loop spans 14 amino acids. Looked up from germline, CDR1 is LNHDA and CDR2 is SQIVND (reference sequence). The ends were cut back, 1 base at V and 5 bases at J, with 8 bases in the middle.

What was sequenced was naive CD8+ T cells from PBMCs. This receptor was obtained from a man between 18 and 35 years old in good health. Some clones in this sample may be carry-over from other donors' samples. V and J are TRBV19 and TRBJ2-2; D unresolved. In nucleotides, the CDR3 is TGTGCCAGTAGTATAGCCCCCGGGACCGGGGAGCTGTTTTTT. Its protein product is CASSIAPGTGELFF.